This T cell receptor beta chain was recovered during a study of PD-1 blockade in classical Hodgkin lymphoma. Overall study findings and caveats: A significant rise in TCR diversity by C4D1 was seen for CD4+ but not CD8+ cells.

This clone came up a few times. The target antigen is unknown. As for time point: cycle 4 day 1 (C4D1), after 5 to 7 weeks of nivolumab. Each patient experienced a relapse that followed autologous stem cell transplantation, and brentuximab vedotin exposure varied. Profiled with immunoSEQ multiplex PCR; TCRdb holds only in-frame clones, not every one. The table includes around 4,600 clones, roughly 70% detected once. The CDR3 runs 14 residues. Trimming removed 1 base from V and 6 bases from J, with 9 bases in between. Germline assignment: CDR1 MNHEY and CDR2 SVGAGI. The sequencing used peripheral blood mononuclear cells (PBMCs), collected before the fourth cycle of nivolumab. The chain links TRBV6-5 to TRBJ2-2, with no clear D. The clonotype was recovered from a human donor with classical Hodgkin lymphoma. The CDR3 coding sequence is TGTGCCAGCAGTTACTTCCCTCACTCCGGGGAGCTGTTTTTT. It codes for CASSYFPHSGELFF.